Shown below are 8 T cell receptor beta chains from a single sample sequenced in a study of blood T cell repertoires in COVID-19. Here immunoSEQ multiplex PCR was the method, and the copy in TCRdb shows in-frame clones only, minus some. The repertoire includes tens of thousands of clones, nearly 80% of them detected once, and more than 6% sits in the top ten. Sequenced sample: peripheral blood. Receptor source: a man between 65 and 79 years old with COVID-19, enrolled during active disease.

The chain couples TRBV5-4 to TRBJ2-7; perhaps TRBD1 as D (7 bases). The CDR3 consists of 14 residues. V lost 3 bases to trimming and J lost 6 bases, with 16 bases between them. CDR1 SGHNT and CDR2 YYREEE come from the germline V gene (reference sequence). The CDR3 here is CASSSNTGDSEQYF. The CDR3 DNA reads TGTGCCAGCAGCTCAAATACAGGGGACTCCGAGCAGTACTTC.

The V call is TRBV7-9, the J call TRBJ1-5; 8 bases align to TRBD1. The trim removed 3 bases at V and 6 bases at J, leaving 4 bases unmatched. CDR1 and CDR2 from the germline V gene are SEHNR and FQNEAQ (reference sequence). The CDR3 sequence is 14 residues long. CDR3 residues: CASSFGQGAQPQHF. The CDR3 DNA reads TGTGCCAGCAGCTTCGGACAGGGTGCTCAGCCCCAGCATTTT.

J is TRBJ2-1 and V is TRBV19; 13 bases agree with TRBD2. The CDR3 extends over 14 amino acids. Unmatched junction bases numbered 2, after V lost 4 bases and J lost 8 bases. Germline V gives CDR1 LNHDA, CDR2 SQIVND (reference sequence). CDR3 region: CASSRGLAGDEQFF. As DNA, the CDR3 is TGTGCCAGTAGTAGAGGACTAGCGGGAGATGAGCAGTTCTTC.

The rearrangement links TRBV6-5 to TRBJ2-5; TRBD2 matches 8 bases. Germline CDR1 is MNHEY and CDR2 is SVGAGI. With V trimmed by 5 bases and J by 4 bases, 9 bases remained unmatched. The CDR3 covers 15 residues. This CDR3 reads CASSLGAGEGETQYF. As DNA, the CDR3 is TGTGCCAGCAGTCTTGGAGCGGGGGAAGGAGAGACCCAGTACTTC.

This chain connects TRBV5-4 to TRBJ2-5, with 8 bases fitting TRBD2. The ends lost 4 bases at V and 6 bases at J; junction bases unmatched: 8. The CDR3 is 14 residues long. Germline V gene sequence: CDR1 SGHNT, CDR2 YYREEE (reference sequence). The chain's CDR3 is CASSLSGAGKTQYF. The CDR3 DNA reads TGTGCCAGCAGCCTTAGCGGGGCGGGGAAGACCCAGTACTTC.

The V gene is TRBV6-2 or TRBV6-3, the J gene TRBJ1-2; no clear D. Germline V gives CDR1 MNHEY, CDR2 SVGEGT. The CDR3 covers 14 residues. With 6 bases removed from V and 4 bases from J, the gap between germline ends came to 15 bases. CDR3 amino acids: CASSPRGDLYGYTF. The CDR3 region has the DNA TGTGCCAGCAGCCCCCGGGGAGACCTCTATGGCTACACCTTC.

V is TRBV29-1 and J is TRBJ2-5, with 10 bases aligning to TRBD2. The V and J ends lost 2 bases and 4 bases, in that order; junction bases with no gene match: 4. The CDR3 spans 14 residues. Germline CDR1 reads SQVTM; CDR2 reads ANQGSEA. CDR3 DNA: TGCAGCGTTGAAAGAGCGGGAGGGCTAGAGACCCAGTACTTC. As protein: CSVERAGGLETQYF.

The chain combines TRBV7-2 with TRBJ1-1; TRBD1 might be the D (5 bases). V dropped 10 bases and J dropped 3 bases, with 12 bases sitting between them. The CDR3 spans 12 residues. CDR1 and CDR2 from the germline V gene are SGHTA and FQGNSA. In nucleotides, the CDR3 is TGTGCCATCCGGGGGATGGACACTGAAGCTTTCTTT. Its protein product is CAIRGMDTEAFF.